These 5 T cell receptor beta chains were all obtained from the same sample, sequenced in a study of shared clonotypes between healthy human individuals. The repertoire was sequenced with immunoSEQ multiplex PCR; TCRdb's copy has only in-frame clones and lacks some. The sample yields 2 million to 3 million clones, approximately 94% seen once. Sequenced sample: naive CD4+ T cells sorted from blood. Specified subset: CD45RA+ positively selected. Every receptor here comes from a young man in good health.

Comment on this clone: This specimen includes other DNA sequences encoding the same CDR3. The chain links TRBV5-1 to TRBJ1-5; D gene ambiguous. The germline V gene encodes CDR1 SGHRS and CDR2 YFSETQ. Trimming took 0 bases from V and 1 from J, leaving 8 bases between them. There are 15 residues in the CDR3. For the CDR3, the DNA is TGCGCCAGCAGCTTGGGAGATTCCAGCAATCAGCCCCAGCATTTT. Translating it yields CASSLGDSSNQPQHF.

CDR3 protein: CASSAGTSGSGEQFF. CDR3 sequence (DNA): TGTGCCAGCAGCGCCGGGACTAGCGGGAGCGGAGAGCAGTTCTTC. The chain uses TRBV9 and TRBJ2-1; 14 positions agree with TRBD2. The germline gives CDR1 SGDLS, CDR2 YYNGEE. J was trimmed by 10 bases and V by 3 bases; bases with no gene match: 6. The length of the CDR3 is 15 residues.

The genes are TRBV5-1 and TRBJ1-1; 7 bases fit TRBD1. Trimming at V came to 6 bases and at J to 1 base, leaving 3 bases not matched to a gene. The CDR3 sequence is 13 residues long. Germline V gene data show CDR1 as SGHRS and CDR2 as YFSETQ. The CDR3 nucleotides are TGCGCCAGCATGAGACAGGGGAACACTGAAGCTTTCTTT. Translation: CASMRQGNTEAFF.

The chain's CDR3 is CASSPRGSNEKLFF. CDR3 DNA: TGTGCCAGCAGTCCGAGGGGGTCTAATGAAAAACTGTTTTTT. V gene TRBV25-1 combines with J gene TRBJ1-4; D perhaps matches TRBD1 (6 bases). Germline CDR1 and CDR2: MGHDK and SYGVNS. Trimming shortened V by 5 bases and J by 3 bases, and 10 bases separated the two germline ends. This CDR3 is built from 14 residues.

Concerning this clone: Distinct nucleotide sequences in the sample also encode this CDR3. This rearrangement joins TRBV5-4 to TRBJ1-2; possible D gene TRBD1, 5 bases. Germline values: CDR1 SGHNT, CDR2 YYREEE (reference sequence). V lost 2 bases to trimming and J lost 4 bases, with 9 bases between them. CDR3 length: 13 residues. For the CDR3, the DNA is TGTGCCAGCAGCTTACCAGGGAGCTATGGCTACACCTTC. Its protein product is CASSLPGSYGYTF.